The present T cell receptor beta chain was sequenced within a study of blood T cell repertoires in COVID-19 (dated by TCRdb to about 2020). As for the study more broadly: The collaborator samples originated in the United States, Italy and Spain and spanned the acute and convalescent phases of COVID-19. The material from the prospective study consisted of cDNA or gDNA derived from T cells, B-cell-depleted T cells, or PBMCs. Subjects who had been exposed to COVID-19, were actively infected with it, or had recovered from it provided the deeply sampled blood TCRbeta repertoires that made up the dataset. A freely available public database, intended as a resource for researchers studying the immune response to SARS-CoV-2, is where the repertoires were released. The samples were drawn from the first 160 participants of the ongoing ImmuneRACE study and from 1,254 subjects provided by 6 global collaborators. Sample metadata almost always included a de-identified subject ID, COVID-19 status, age in years and sex. Where HLA class I and class II types were available, the types were taken from metadata supplied by the sample provider, not from assay-based typing.

TCRbeta CDR3 regions were amplified from genomic DNA by means of the immunoSEQ Assay, a bias-controlled multiplex PCR. The source study handled its data this way. Within the assay, amplification of reference gene primers was used to estimate how many nucleated cells each sample contained. To quantify the absolute abundance of each unique TCRbeta CDR3 rearrangement, sequence reads were collapsed and filtered. For each sample, productive Simpson clonality was calculated by taking the square root of Simpson's diversity index across productive rearrangements. Drawn from immuneACCESS, this table holds only the in-frame rearrangements with V and J called that TCRdb kept. Clones are partly lost; checked studies trace under half to an unresolved V gene and leave the rest unexplained. That table furnishes V, J and clone size, whereas the DNA furnished D and trimming. The sample table records fewer than 85,000 clones; about four fifths of these occur just once. Of the sample, about 4.4% is held by the ten largest clones.

V is trimmed back by 7 bases and J by 4 bases, and the junction contains 10 bases that no gene match accounts for. Spanning cysteine to phenylalanine, the CDR3 consists of 15 amino acids. CDR3 DNA only is kept here, 45 bases in frame from base 1. The germline V gene sets CDR1 to SGHRS and CDR2 to YFSETQ. The collaborating institutions used their own protocols to collect whole blood in K2EDTA tubes. For TCRbeta analysis, collaborators shipped samples as frozen whole blood, isolated PBMCs, or DNA extracted from either of those sample types. General study outcomes and caveats: The quantity of clinical and demographic metadata differed by source and by participant and was supplied without curation.

To note about this clone: No antigen is known for it. Per-base qualities were not stored, and no clone one base away is much larger.

The specimen was peripheral blood. This TCR derives from a woman older than 75 with active or convalescent COVID-19. The chain joins TRBV5-1 to TRBJ2-3; 9 middle bases align to TRBD1. The bases read TGCGCCAGCCGACCGGGGGACAGGGACCCAGATACGCAGTATTTT. Its translation reads: CASRPGDRDPDTQYF.